These T cell receptor beta chains were read from a single sample in a study of cytomegalovirus exposure and HLA in healthy donors. Here immunoSEQ multiplex PCR was the method, and the copy in TCRdb shows in-frame clones only, minus some. Of 100,000 to 150,000 clones listed, about 76% are singletons. Sequenced material: PBMCs. The receptors shown here come from a man aged 40-49 years in good health and CMV-seropositive. The CDR3 runs from the conserved cysteine through the conserved F or W. Each record gives: CDR3 DNA, CDR3 protein, V gene, J gene, clone size, D gene. The D gene is left open where the match is weak. Where a row states a size, it is once, few, many or the class of an expanded clone; other rows omit it.

CDR3 DNA: TGTGCCAGCAGTCTGACAGTGAACTCCTACAATGAGCAGTTCTTC
CDR3 protein: CASSLTVNSYNEQFF
V gene: TRBV6-1
J gene: TRBJ2-1
clone size: .
D gene: .

CDR3 DNA: TGCAGCGTCCGGACAGAAATCTCCTACGAGCAGTACTTC
CDR3 protein: CSVRTEISYEQYF
V gene: TRBV29-1
J gene: TRBJ2-7
clone size: .
D gene: .

CDR3 DNA: TGTGCCATCAGTGAGTTTCATTCCGAGGGCGAGACCCAGTACTTC
CDR3 protein: CAISEFHSEGETQYF
V gene: TRBV10-3
J gene: TRBJ2-5
clone size: .
D gene: .

CDR3 DNA: TGTGCCAGCAGTGAAGCCGTTGGGACAGGGTACAATGAGCAGTTCTTC
CDR3 protein: CASSEAVGTGYNEQFF
V gene: TRBV6-1
J gene: TRBJ2-1
clone size: once
D gene: TRBD1

CDR3 DNA: TGTGCCAGCAGTCCCCCCGGGAGCGACCAGTATGGCTACACCTTC
CDR3 protein: CASSPPGSDQYGYTF
V gene: TRBV28
J gene: TRBJ1-2
clone size: once
D gene: .

CDR3 DNA: TGTGCCAGCAGCGTAGCCGGAGTAGGGGCCACCGGGGAGCTGTTTTTT
CDR3 protein: CASSVAGVGATGELFF
V gene: TRBV9
J gene: TRBJ2-2
clone size: .
D gene: .

CDR3 DNA: TGTGCCAGCATGAGAACTCTAAATGAAAAACTGTTTTTT
CDR3 protein: CASMRTLNEKLFF
V gene: TRBV6-5
J gene: TRBJ1-4
clone size: .
D gene: .

CDR3 DNA: TGTGCCAGCAGCTCTCACTCGGGGTTAGGTGACACTGAAGCTTTCTTT
CDR3 protein: CASSSHSGLGDTEAFF
V gene: TRBV5-6
J gene: TRBJ1-1
clone size: once
D gene: .

CDR3 DNA: TGCGCCAGCAGCTGGGACAGGGGATTGGGTTCCTACGAGCAGTACTTC
CDR3 protein: CASSWDRGLGSYEQYF
V gene: TRBV5-1
J gene: TRBJ2-7
clone size: .
D gene: TRBD1

CDR3 DNA: TGTGCCAGCAGTGAAGACGCGGGGGGGCGAGAGACCCAGTACTTC
CDR3 protein: CASSEDAGGRETQYF
V gene: TRBV2
J gene: TRBJ2-5
clone size: .
D gene: TRBD2

CDR3 DNA: TGCGCCAGCAGCCAAGACCGGTCGTCCTACAATGAGCAGTTCTTC
CDR3 protein: CASSQDRSSYNEQFF
V gene: TRBV4-1
J gene: TRBJ2-1
clone size: .
D gene: .

CDR3 DNA: TGTGCCAGCTCACCGGACAGGGGGCAGGCTTTCTTT
CDR3 protein: CASSPDRGQAFF
V gene: TRBV18
J gene: TRBJ1-1
clone size: .
D gene: TRBD1

CDR3 DNA: TGCAGCGTGTCACAGGGTGGTGAAAAACTGTTTTTT
CDR3 protein: CSVSQGGEKLFF
V gene: TRBV29-1
J gene: TRBJ1-4
clone size: .
D gene: .

CDR3 DNA: TGTGCCAGCAGCTTAGAGGGGGGGGCGCGGACTGAAGCTTTCTTT
CDR3 protein: CASSLEGGARTEAFF
V gene: TRBV7-9
J gene: TRBJ1-1
clone size: few
D gene: .

CDR3 DNA: TGCGCCAGCAGCTTGGGGGGCAGCACAGATACGCAGTATTTT
CDR3 protein: CASSLGGSTDTQYF
V gene: TRBV5-1
J gene: TRBJ2-3
clone size: .
D gene: .

CDR3 DNA: TGTGCCAGCAGCGCGGGACAGGCGAACACTGAAGCTTTCTTT
CDR3 protein: CASSAGQANTEAFF
V gene: TRBV7-8
J gene: TRBJ1-1
clone size: .
D gene: TRBD1

CDR3 DNA: TGTGCCAGCAGTCCCAGGGACAGCTTCTACGAGCAGTACTTC
CDR3 protein: CASSPRDSFYEQYF
V gene: TRBV2
J gene: TRBJ2-7
clone size: .
D gene: TRBD1

CDR3 DNA: TGTGCCAGCTCACGGCCGGCTAGCGGGTATTACAATGAGCAGTTCTTC
CDR3 protein: CASSRPASGYYNEQFF
V gene: TRBV18
J gene: TRBJ2-1
clone size: few
D gene: TRBD2

CDR3 DNA: TGTGCCAGCAGCCGACAGGGGGACCCCCGCGAGCAGTACTTC
CDR3 protein: CASSRQGDPREQYF
V gene: TRBV13
J gene: TRBJ2-7
clone size: .
D gene: TRBD1

CDR3 DNA: TGTGCCAGCATCCAATCTCGGTGGGGCCCCACTGAAGCTTTCTTT
CDR3 protein: CASIQSRWGPTEAFF
V gene: TRBV7-8
J gene: TRBJ1-1
clone size: .
D gene: .

CDR3 DNA: TGTGCCAGCAGTCGGGGTGGTGGAAACACCATATATTTT
CDR3 protein: CASSRGGGNTIYF
V gene: TRBV27
J gene: TRBJ1-3
clone size: .
D gene: .

CDR3 DNA: TGTGCCAGCAGCTACTCGGACACCCAAGAGACCCAGTACTTC
CDR3 protein: CASSYSDTQETQYF
V gene: TRBV11-2
J gene: TRBJ2-5
clone size: once
D gene: .

CDR3 DNA: TGTGCCAGCAGCGATCCCGGGACAGGAGACTACGAGCAGTACTTC
CDR3 protein: CASSDPGTGDYEQYF
V gene: TRBV5-4
J gene: TRBJ2-7
clone size: .
D gene: TRBD1

CDR3 DNA: TGCGCCAGCAGCATTCGACAGGGCGTCTACGAGCAGTACTTC
CDR3 protein: CASSIRQGVYEQYF
V gene: TRBV5-1
J gene: TRBJ2-7
clone size: .
D gene: TRBD1

CDR3 DNA: TGTGCCAGCAGCTCCGAGCGGGGCTTATACAATGAGCAGTTCTTC
CDR3 protein: CASSSERGLYNEQFF
V gene: TRBV7-6
J gene: TRBJ2-1
clone size: .
D gene: TRBD2

CDR3 DNA: TGTGCCAGCAGTGAATCGGGTAGCTATGGCTACACCTTC
CDR3 protein: CASSESGSYGYTF
V gene: TRBV25-1
J gene: TRBJ1-2
clone size: .
D gene: .

CDR3 DNA: TGTGCCAGCAGCCCTAGGAACACTGAAGCTTTCTTT
CDR3 protein: CASSPRNTEAFF
V gene: TRBV11-2
J gene: TRBJ1-1
clone size: .
D gene: .

CDR3 DNA: TGTGCCAGCAGCTCGGGACAGGGGCGATCTTCTTCTGGAAACACCATATATTTT
CDR3 protein: CASSSGQGRSSSGNTIYF
V gene: TRBV11-3
J gene: TRBJ1-3
clone size: .
D gene: TRBD1

CDR3 DNA: TGTGCCAGCAGCTTAGGGACAGGGGGCAATCAGCCCCAGCATTTT
CDR3 protein: CASSLGTGGNQPQHF
V gene: TRBV7-2
J gene: TRBJ1-5
clone size: .
D gene: TRBD1

CDR3 DNA: TGTGCCAGCAGCCCGGGGGTAAACTATGGCTACACCTTC
CDR3 protein: CASSPGVNYGYTF
V gene: TRBV7-9
J gene: TRBJ1-2
clone size: few
D gene: .

CDR3 DNA: TGTGCCAGCAGCTCACAGGTGGGCTTTGGCGAGCAGTACTTC
CDR3 protein: CASSSQVGFGEQYF
V gene: TRBV5-6
J gene: TRBJ2-7
clone size: .
D gene: .

CDR3 DNA: TGTGCCAGCAAGAGCTCTGGAAACACCATATATTTT
CDR3 protein: CASKSSGNTIYF
V gene: TRBV6-5
J gene: TRBJ1-3
clone size: .
D gene: .

CDR3 DNA: TGTGCCAGCAGCTTGTTGATTCTAGCGGGAGACGAGAAAGATACGCAGTATTTT
CDR3 protein: CASSLLILAGDEKDTQYF
V gene: TRBV5-6
J gene: TRBJ2-3
clone size: .
D gene: TRBD2

CDR3 DNA: TGTGCCAGCAGTGTCTCGACTAGCGGGAGCTACGAGCAGTACTTC
CDR3 protein: CASSVSTSGSYEQYF
V gene: TRBV6-1
J gene: TRBJ2-7
clone size: medium-sized
D gene: TRBD2

CDR3 DNA: TGTGCCAGTAGCAAGAGGAAGACAGATACGCAGTATTTT
CDR3 protein: CASSKRKTDTQYF
V gene: TRBV19
J gene: TRBJ2-3
clone size: .
D gene: .

CDR3 DNA: TGTGCCAGTAGTATAGATTTAGGGACTGACTACGAGCAGTACTTC
CDR3 protein: CASSIDLGTDYEQYF
V gene: TRBV19
J gene: TRBJ2-7
clone size: .
D gene: .

CDR3 DNA: TGTGCCACCAGCCCCAGGAAGTCCTACAATGAGCAGTTCTTC
CDR3 protein: CATSPRKSYNEQFF
V gene: TRBV15
J gene: TRBJ2-1
clone size: few
D gene: .

CDR3 DNA: TGTGCCAGCAGCTCCCAACTAATCGGCTACACCTTC
CDR3 protein: CASSSQLIGYTF
V gene: TRBV7-8
J gene: TRBJ1-2
clone size: .
D gene: .

CDR3 DNA: TGTGCCAGCAGCTCCAAGGGGGCCTATGGCTACACCTTC
CDR3 protein: CASSSKGAYGYTF
V gene: TRBV5-6
J gene: TRBJ1-2
clone size: .
D gene: TRBD1

CDR3 DNA: TGTGCCAGCAGCTCGGGAGGGGGCGGGACCTACGAGCAGTACTTC
CDR3 protein: CASSSGGGGTYEQYF
V gene: TRBV5-4
J gene: TRBJ2-7
clone size: .
D gene: .

CDR3 DNA: TGCAGCGTTGAAGAAAGACTAGCGGGAGGGCGGCAGTTCTTC
CDR3 protein: CSVEERLAGGRQFF
V gene: TRBV29-1
J gene: TRBJ2-1
clone size: .
D gene: TRBD2

CDR3 DNA: TGCGCCAGCAGCTTGGACTGGGGGGGTGAGCAGTACTTC
CDR3 protein: CASSLDWGGEQYF
V gene: TRBV5-1
J gene: TRBJ2-7
clone size: .
D gene: TRBD2

CDR3 DNA: TGTGCCAGCAGCTTTACCGGGGACTTCTATGGCTACACCTTC
CDR3 protein: CASSFTGDFYGYTF
V gene: TRBV5-4
J gene: TRBJ1-2
clone size: few
D gene: .

CDR3 DNA: TGTGCCAGCAGTCTCCCCCCCTCTGGAAACACCATATATTTT
CDR3 protein: CASSLPPSGNTIYF
V gene: TRBV28
J gene: TRBJ1-3
clone size: .
D gene: .